This TCR beta chain was recorded in a study of molecular identifiers for immune sequencing clone quantification (dated by TCRdb to about 2018). For context, the study as a whole: For a replicate experiment, RNA from around 20,000 or 100,000 naive CD8 T cells was divided into five aliquots, of which four were sequenced. CD8 T cells were used in a methods study to benchmark molecular-identifier clustering-based TCR repertoire sequencing (MIDCIRS) and TCR RNA copy counting.

For this chain, trimming is 6 bases at the V end and 4 bases at the J end, and the number of junction bases without a gene match is 6. Including cysteine and phenylalanine, the CDR3 has 14 amino acids. The sequence is cut down to CDR3 DNA, 42 bases in frame from base 1. In the germline V gene (reference sequence), CDR1 corresponds to MNHEY and CDR2 to SMNVEV. This clonotype occurred a few times. There is no known antigen for this receptor. It has no much larger one-base neighbor in the sample; base qualities were not kept. The investigation overall reported the following: Clones above 20 RNA copies held over 97% of molecules in CMV-specific effector cells but under 1% in naive cells. The sizes of highly expanded clones could end up underestimated when identical TCR molecules share a barcode. Naive libraries contained spiked-in Jurkat TCR RNA (around eleven copies' worth), which is not part of the donor repertoire. When barcode sub-clustering was not used, chimeric consensus sequences inflated TCR diversity, with chimeras reaching as high as 47%. Modeling gave 3 to 3.5 recovered TCR RNA copies per cell versus around 10 by digital PCR, implying around 30% capture efficiency. A single cell's worth of spiked-in Jurkat TCR RNA was reported detectable even among under 1.3 million naive CD8 T cells.

Libraries were constructed by PCR. TCRdb records Illumina HiSeq 4000 as the sequencer. Bulk TCR libraries were generated as previously described, with the TCR primers listed in Table S5 used. Purification of total RNA was performed with the Qiagen AllPrep DNA/RNA kit. Before any analysis, reads coming from multiple sequencing runs of the same library were combined into one pool. Regarding the original processing steps: Only reads with exact TCR constant sequence were kept, trimmed to 150 nt, and grouped by their 12-nt molecular barcodes. Reads inside each barcode group were sub-clustered using a 15% Levenshtein threshold, and a quality-weighted consensus sequence was constructed for each RNA molecule. Non-functional sequences were filtered out, along with any lower-count sequence sitting one edit away from another sequence. Based on a fit of two negative binomial distributions, barcode sub-clusters having less than 20% of the maximum read count were discarded. TCRdb reprocessing: public reads trimmed at Q25 with fastp, clones called with MiXCR, in-frame beta chains kept. When rows share a CDR3 protein, they turn into one entry using the most common DNA and genes. In this record, the V and J calls reflect TCRdb's handling and not the investigators' own analysis. The sample table holds 300,000 to 400,000 distinct CDR3 sequences, of which over 20% were seen once. The ten largest make up 0.75% to 0.85% of the sample.

Libraries of naive CD8 T cells were built from anywhere between roughly 18,000 and 1,000,000 sorted cells, with 10%, 30% or 50% of the purified RNA used. Naive CD8 T cells were FACS-sorted as CD8+CD4-CCR7+CD45RA+ on a BD FACSAria II into RLT Plus buffer. Detection sensitivity was tested by spiking Jurkat RNA equal to some 11 TCR copies' worth into samples containing about 19,000-1,000,000 naive CD8 T cells. Enrichment of CD8 T cells was done with RosetteSep CD8+ T Cell Enrichment Cocktail plus Ficoll-Paque, and ACK red cell lysis came afterward. The chain joins TRBV27 to TRBJ1-1, with 9 bases aligning to TRBD1. The sequence was collected from a human donor in good health. Some libraries in this study had Jurkat cell RNA spiked in. The sample consisted of naive CD8+ T cells from blood, with Jurkat cell RNA spiked in. Reading the label with the study, this specimen's cell subset or site is: FACS-sorted CD8+CD4-CCR7+CD45RA+ naive T cells. The nucleotides are TGTGCCAGCAGCCTACAGGGGGCGTTCACTGAAGCTTTCTTT. It codes for CASSLQGAFTEAFF.